The clone carrying this T cell receptor beta chain was seen more than once but under ten times. TCRdb's copy holds only in-frame clones and misses some; the assay was immunoSEQ multiplex PCR. Of 70,000 or so clones in the sample, 82% were seen once. The data stem from a study of radiation and T cells in renal cell carcinoma. CDR1 is SGHDN, CDR2 FVKESK, per germline. The V end was cut by 0 bases, the J end by 7 bases, with 11 bases between. The CDR3 sequence is 14 residues long. Time point reported: blood 2 weeks post-SBRT. The treatment here: 15 Gy SBRT to primary tumor, nephrectomy 4 weeks later. Radiation-treated patients gave blood at baseline, week 2 and week 4. The patient's renal cell carcinoma had clear cell pathology.

The TCR sequence derives from a man in his fifties or sixties with renal cell carcinoma. The chain employs TRBV14 and TRBJ2-3, with D hard to call. The specimen comprised blood, sampled from a patient whose treatment included radiotherapy and nephrectomy. CDR3 residues: CASSQDLGVYTQYF. The CDR3 region has the DNA TGTGCCAGCAGCCAAGATTTAGGAGTGTATACGCAGTATTTT. Supplemented by reference TRBV14 and TRBJ2-3, the full variable domain reads EAGVTQFPSHSVIEKGQTVTLRCDPISGHDNLYWYRRVMGKEIKFLLHFVKESKQDESGMPNNRFLAERTGGTYSTLKVQPAELEDSGVYFCASSQDLGVYTQYFGPGTRLTVL.